A single sample gave rise to the 4 T cell receptor beta chains below, sequenced in a study of cytomegalovirus exposure and HLA in healthy donors. Researchers ran the PCR with 60 Vbeta and 13 Jbeta primers. Only in-frame clones appear in the TCRdb table, and some are missing; sequencing was by immunoSEQ multiplex PCR. The table lists about 98,000 clones, more than 60% of them singletons, with 10% to 11% in the top ten. The sequenced material came from PBMCs. The receptors originated from a man aged 18 to 29 in good health and CMV-seropositive.

This clone occurred once. The chain recombines TRBV7-8 with TRBJ2-3; tentatively, D is TRBD1 (6 bases). CDR1 and CDR2 from the germline V gene are SGHVS and FQNEAQ. V was pared by 5 bases and J by 3 bases, with 15 bases between. The CDR3 length is 15 residues. The CDR3 sequence: CASSRRGQITDTQYF. In nucleotides, the CDR3 is TGTGCCAGCAGCCGAAGAGGACAGATAACAGATACGCAGTATTTT.

The chain recombines TRBV15 with TRBJ1-6, with 7 bases lining up with TRBD1. This CDR3 has 15 residues. Germline loops: CDR1 LNHNV, CDR2 YYDKDF (reference sequence). V gave up 3 bases and J gave up 8 bases; unmatched junction bases: 7. CDR3 loop: CATSSGGQVDSPLHF. DNA of the CDR3: TGTGCCACCAGCAGTGGAGGACAGGTGGATTCACCCCTCCACTTT.

The chain employs TRBV19 and TRBJ2-7, with a weak D call TRBD1 (5 bases). V dropped 6 bases and J dropped 6 bases, with 12 bases sitting between them. Germline V lookup: CDR1 LNHDA, CDR2 SQIVND (reference sequence). This CDR3 region has 12 residues. CDR3 amino acids: CASRQAMSEQYF. CDR3 DNA: TGTGCCAGTAGACAGGCAATGAGCGAGCAGTACTTC.

The V call is TRBV27, the J call TRBJ2-1; 10 positions agree with TRBD2. Germline V lookup: CDR1 MNHEY, CDR2 SMNVEV (reference sequence). This CDR3 has 17 amino acids. J gave up 4 bases and V 6 bases, and 12 bases lay outside the gene matches. The CDR3 coding sequence is TGTGCCAGCAGCAACATCACTAGCGGGGCATTATACAATGAGCAGTTCTTC. It encodes CASSNITSGALYNEQFF.